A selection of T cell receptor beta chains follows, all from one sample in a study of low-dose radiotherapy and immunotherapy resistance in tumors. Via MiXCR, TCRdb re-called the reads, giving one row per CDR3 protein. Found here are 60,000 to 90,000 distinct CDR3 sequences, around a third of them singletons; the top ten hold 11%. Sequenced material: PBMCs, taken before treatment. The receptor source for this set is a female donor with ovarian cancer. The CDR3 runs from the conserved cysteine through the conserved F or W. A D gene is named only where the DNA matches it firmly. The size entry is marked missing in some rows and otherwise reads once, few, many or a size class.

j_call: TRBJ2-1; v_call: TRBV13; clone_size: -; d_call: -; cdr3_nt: TGTGCCAGCAGTCCAGACAAGGAGCAGTTCTTC; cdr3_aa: CASSPDKEQFF
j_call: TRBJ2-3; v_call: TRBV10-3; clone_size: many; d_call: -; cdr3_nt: TGTGCCGTTTTACTCGTCGGAGGGGGAGCAGATACGCAGTATTTT; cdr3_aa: CAVLLVGGGADTQYF
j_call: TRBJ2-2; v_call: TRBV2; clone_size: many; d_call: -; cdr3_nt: TGTGCCAGCAGTGATCAGAACACCGGGGAGCTGTTTTTT; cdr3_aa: CASSDQNTGELFF
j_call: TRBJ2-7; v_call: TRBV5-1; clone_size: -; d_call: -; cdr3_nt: TGCGCCAGCAGCTTGCAGGGCGGGCTGTCATCCTACGAGCAGTACTTC; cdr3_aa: CASSLQGGLSSYEQYF
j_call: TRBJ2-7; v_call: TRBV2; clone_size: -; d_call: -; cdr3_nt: TGTGCCAGCAGTCCCGACCTAACGCCCTTTTACGAGCAGTACTTC; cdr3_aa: CASSPDLTPFYEQYF
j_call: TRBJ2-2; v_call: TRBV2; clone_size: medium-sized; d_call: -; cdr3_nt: TGTGCCAGCAGAGGCGGTGTCGACACCGGGGAGCTGTTTTTT; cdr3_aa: CASRGGVDTGELFF
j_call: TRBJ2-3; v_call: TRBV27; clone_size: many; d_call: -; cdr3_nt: TGTGCCAGCAGTTCCCAGAGACTCAGGGGGGCAGATACGCAGTATTTT; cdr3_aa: CASSSQRLRGADTQYF
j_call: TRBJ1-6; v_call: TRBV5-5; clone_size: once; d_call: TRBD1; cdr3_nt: TGTGCCAGCAGCTTTGGCGGGACAGGGCGGTCACCCCTCCACTTT; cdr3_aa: CASSFGGTGRSPLHF
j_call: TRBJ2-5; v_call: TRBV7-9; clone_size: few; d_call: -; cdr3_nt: TGTGCCAGCAGCTTGGAGATGATAAGAGAGACCCAGTACTTC; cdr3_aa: CASSLEMIRETQYF
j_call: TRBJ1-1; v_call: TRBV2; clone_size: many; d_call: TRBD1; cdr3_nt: TGTGCCAGCAGTGAACGAAACAGGGGAGAGGGCACTGAAGCTTTCTTT; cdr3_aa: CASSERNRGEGTEAFF
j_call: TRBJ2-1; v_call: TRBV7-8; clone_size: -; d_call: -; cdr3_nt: TGTGCCAGCAGCTTAGGGTCCCCGGAGCAGTTCTTC; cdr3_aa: CASSLGSPEQFF
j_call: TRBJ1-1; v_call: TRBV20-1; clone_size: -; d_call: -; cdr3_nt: TGCAGTGCTAGAGATGTACAGCTGAACACTGAAGCTTTCTTT; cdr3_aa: CSARDVQLNTEAFF
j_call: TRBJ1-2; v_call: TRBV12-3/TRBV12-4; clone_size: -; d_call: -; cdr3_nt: TGTGCCAGCAGTTTAGCGGCCCAGAGGACCGGCTACACCTTC; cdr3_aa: CASSLAAQRTGYTF
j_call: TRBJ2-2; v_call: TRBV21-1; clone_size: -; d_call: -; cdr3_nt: TGTGCCGGGATTGATCCCAGCGGGGAACCGAAAGTGAACACCGGGGAGCTGTTTTTT; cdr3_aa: CAGIDPSGEPKVNTGELFF
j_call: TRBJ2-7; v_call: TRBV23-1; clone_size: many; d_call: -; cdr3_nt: TGCGCCAGCAGTCAAACCTTACGGGGCAAGGAGTCCGACGAGCAGTACTTC; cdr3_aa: CASSQTLRGKESDEQYF
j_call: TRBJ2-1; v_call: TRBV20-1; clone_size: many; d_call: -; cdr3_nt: TGCAGTGCTAGAAATAATCCTGGGGCGACCTCAACGTTCTACAATGAGCAGTTCTTC; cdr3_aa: CSARNNPGATSTFYNEQFF
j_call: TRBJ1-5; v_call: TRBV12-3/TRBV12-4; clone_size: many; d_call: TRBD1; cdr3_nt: TGTGCCAGCAGTTCAGGGACAGGGGTAAGGACTCAGCCCCAGCATTTT; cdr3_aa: CASSSGTGVRTQPQHF
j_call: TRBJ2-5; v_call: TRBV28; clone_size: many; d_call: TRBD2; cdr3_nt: TGTGCCAGCAGTTTAGCCCGCCTAGCGGGGGCCTCAGAGACCCAGTACTTC; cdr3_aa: CASSLARLAGASETQYF
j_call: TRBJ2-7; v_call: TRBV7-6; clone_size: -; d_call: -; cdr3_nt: TGTGCCAGCAGCTTAAATCTCAGGGCCTACAATGAGCAGTACTTC; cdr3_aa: CASSLNLRAYNEQYF
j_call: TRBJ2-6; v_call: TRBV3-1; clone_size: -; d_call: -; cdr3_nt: TGTGCCAGCAGCCAAGGCGCGGCAGGAGGTGTTTCTGAGGCCAACGTCCTGACTTTC; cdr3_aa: CASSQGAAGGVSEANVLTF
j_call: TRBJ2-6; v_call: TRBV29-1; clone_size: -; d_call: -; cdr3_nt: TGCAGCGTTGCGCGGACAGAAAGCTCTGGGGCCAACGTCCTGACTTTC; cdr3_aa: CSVARTESSGANVLTF
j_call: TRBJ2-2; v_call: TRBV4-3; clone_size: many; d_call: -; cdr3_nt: TGCGCCAGCAGCCAAGACTTGTCGGGGAACACCGGGGAGCTGTTTTTT; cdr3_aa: CASSQDLSGNTGELFF
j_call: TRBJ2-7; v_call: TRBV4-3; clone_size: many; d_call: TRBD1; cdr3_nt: TGCGCCAGCAGCAAATTTACAGGGGACTACGAGCAGTACTTC; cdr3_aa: CASSKFTGDYEQYF
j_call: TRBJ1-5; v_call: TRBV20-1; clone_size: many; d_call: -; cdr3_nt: TGCAGTGCTCAGGACAGAAATAGCAATCAGCCCCAGCATTTT; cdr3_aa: CSAQDRNSNQPQHF
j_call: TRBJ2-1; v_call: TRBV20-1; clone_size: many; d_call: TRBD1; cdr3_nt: TGCAGTTGGGACAGGGGGATCGGTGAGTCCTACAATGAGCAGTTCTTC; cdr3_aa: CSWDRGIGESYNEQFF
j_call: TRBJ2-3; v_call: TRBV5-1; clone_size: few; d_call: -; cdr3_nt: TGCGCCAGCAGCTTCGAACTAGGCACAGATACGCAGTATTTT; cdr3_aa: CASSFELGTDTQYF
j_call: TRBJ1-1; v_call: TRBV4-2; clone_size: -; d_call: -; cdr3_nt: TGTGCCAGCAGCCGGGGGGACACCCCAGGGAACACTGAAGCTTTCTTT; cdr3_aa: CASSRGDTPGNTEAFF
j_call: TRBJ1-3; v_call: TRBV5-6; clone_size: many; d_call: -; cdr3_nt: TGTGCCAGCAGCTTATACGAGGGGAGCTCTGGAAACACCATATATTTT; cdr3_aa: CASSLYEGSSGNTIYF
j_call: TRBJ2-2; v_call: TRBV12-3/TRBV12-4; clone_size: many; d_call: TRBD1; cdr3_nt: TGTGCCAGCAGCCGGGACAGGGATGGTGGGCGAGCTAAGCCCGGGGAGCTGTTTTTT; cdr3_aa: CASSRDRDGGRAKPGELFF
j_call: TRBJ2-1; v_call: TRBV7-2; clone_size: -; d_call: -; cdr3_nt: TGTGCCAGCAGCAAGTCCGCGGCAGGGTCCTACAATGAGCAGTTCTTC; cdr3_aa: CASSKSAAGSYNEQFF
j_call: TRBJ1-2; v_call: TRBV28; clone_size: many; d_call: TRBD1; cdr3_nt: TGTGCCAGCAATTGGGGACAGGGGGCTAGTGGCTACACCTTC; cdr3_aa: CASNWGQGASGYTF
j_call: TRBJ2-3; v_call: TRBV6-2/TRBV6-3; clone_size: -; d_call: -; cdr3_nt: TGTGCCAGCAGTGTAGGGCCCCGAGAGCAGGATACGCAGTATTTT; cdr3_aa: CASSVGPREQDTQYF
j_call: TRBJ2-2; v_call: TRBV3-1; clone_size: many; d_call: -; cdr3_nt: TGTGCCAGCAGCCCCTCGACCCAAGTGGGGACCGGGGAGCTGTTTTTT; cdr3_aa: CASSPSTQVGTGELFF
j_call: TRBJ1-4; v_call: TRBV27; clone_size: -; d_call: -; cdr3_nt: TGTGCCAGCCAGTCGTGGGGGCCCAAGGAAAAACTGTTTTTT; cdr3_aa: CASQSWGPKEKLFF
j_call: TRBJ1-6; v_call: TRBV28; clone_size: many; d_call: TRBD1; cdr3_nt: TGTGCCAGCAGTCAACCACAGGGGGGGACTAATAATTCACCCCTCCACTTT; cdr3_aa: CASSQPQGGTNNSPLHF
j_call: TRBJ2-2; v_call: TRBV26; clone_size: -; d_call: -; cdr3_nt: TGTGCCAGCAGTCCTGGACTAGGGGGCACCGGGGAGCTGTTTTTT; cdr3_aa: CASSPGLGGTGELFF
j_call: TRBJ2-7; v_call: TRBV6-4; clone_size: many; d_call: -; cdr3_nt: TGTGCCAGCAGTGACGGTCCGGTAGTAAGAAAGCTCTCCTACGAGCAGTACTTC; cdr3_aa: CASSDGPVVRKLSYEQYF
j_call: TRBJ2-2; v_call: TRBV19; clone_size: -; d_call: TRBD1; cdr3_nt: TGTGCCAGTGGCTCCGGGACAGTGGACACCGGGGAGCTGTTTTTT; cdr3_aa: CASGSGTVDTGELFF
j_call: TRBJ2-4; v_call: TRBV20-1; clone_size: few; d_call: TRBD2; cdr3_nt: TGCAGTGCTCAGAGGGAGGCGGGAGCCCTAGGGTACTTC; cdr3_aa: CSAQREAGALGYF
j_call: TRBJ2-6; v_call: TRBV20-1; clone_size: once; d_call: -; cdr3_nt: TGCAGTGCTCTATGGGGGGACTCTGGGGCCAACGTCCTGACTTTC; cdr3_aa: CSALWGDSGANVLTF
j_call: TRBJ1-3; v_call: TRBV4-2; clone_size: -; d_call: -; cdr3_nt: TGTGCCAGCAGCGGGGGAGCTGGAAACACCATATATTTT; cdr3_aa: CASSGGAGNTIYF
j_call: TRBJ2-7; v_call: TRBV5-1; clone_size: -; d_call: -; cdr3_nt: TGCGCCAGCAGCTCCACCCCGGCGTCCAGCTCCTACGAGCAGTACTTC; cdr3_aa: CASSSTPASSSYEQYF
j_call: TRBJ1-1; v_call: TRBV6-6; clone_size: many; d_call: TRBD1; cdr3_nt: TGTGCCAGCACCGACAGGGACCCTTCTGTAGCTTTCTTT; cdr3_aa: CASTDRDPSVAFF
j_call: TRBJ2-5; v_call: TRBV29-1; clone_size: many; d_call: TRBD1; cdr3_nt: TGCAGCGCCCGACCGGGACAGTTGGTAGAGACCCAGTACTTC; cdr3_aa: CSARPGQLVETQYF
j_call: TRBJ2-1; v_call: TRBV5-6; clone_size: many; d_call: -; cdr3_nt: TGTGCCAGCAGCCTCGGACTGGGACTGGGGGAGCAGTTCTTC; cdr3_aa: CASSLGLGLGEQFF
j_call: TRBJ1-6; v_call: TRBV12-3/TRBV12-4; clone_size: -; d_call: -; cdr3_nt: TGTGCCAGCAGTTTATGGGGAGGTAATTCACCCCTCCACTTT; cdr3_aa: CASSLWGGNSPLHF
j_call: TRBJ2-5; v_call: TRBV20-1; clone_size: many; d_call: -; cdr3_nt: TGCAGTGCTGGCCCGACCGGGGGCCAAGAGACCCAGTACTTC; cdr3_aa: CSAGPTGGQETQYF
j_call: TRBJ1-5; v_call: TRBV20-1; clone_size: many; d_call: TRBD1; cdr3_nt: TGCAGTGCTAAACCTAGGACAGGGGCTAATCAGCCCCAGCATTTT; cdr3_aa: CSAKPRTGANQPQHF
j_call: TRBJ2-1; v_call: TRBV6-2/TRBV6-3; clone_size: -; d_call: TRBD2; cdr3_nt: TGTGCCAGCAGACGAGGGACTAGCGGGAGGGCGACCAATGAGCAGTTCTTC; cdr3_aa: CASRRGTSGRATNEQFF
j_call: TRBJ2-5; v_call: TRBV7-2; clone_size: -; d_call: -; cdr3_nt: TGTGCCAGCAGCTTACCCGGGACGCCCAGAGGGAAGACCCAGTACTTC; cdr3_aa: CASSLPGTPRGKTQYF
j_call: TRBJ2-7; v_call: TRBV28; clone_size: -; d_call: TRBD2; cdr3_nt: TGTGCCAGCAGTTTTAGCCGGCTAGCGGGAGGGTATTACGAGCAGTACTTC; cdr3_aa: CASSFSRLAGGYYEQYF
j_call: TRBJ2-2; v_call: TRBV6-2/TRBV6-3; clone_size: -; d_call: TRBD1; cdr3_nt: TGTGCCAGCAGTTACCCAACCGGGACAGGGGTCGCCACCGGGGAGCTGTTTTTT; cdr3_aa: CASSYPTGTGVATGELFF